The 21 T cell receptor beta chains listed next were all sequenced from one sample in a study of technical replicates of blood from a few donors. Sequenced by immunoSEQ multiplex PCR; TCRdb stores in-frame clones only, minus some. The sample lists about 80,000 clones, roughly 98% occurring once. Sequenced input: T cells isolated from PBMCs. Receptors originate from a human donor in good health.

The chain uses TRBV19 and TRBJ1-2, with 11 bases matching TRBD1. The V gene end was trimmed by 5 bases and the J gene end by 4 bases; junction bases not matched to a gene: 9. Germline CDR1 LNHDA, CDR2 SQIVND (reference sequence). This CDR3 has 16 residues. Here the CDR3 reads CASSPDSGQGAYGYTF. The DNA for the CDR3 is TGTGCCAGTAGTCCAGACTCAGGACAGGGGGCCTATGGCTACACCTTC. The full variable domain, its missing parts supplied by reference TRBV19 and TRBJ1-2, is DGGITQSPKYLFRKEGQNVTLSCEQNLNHDAMYWYRQDPGQGLRLIYYSQIVNDFQKGDIAEGYSVSREKKESFPLTVTSAQKNPTAFYLCASSPDSGQGAYGYTFGSGTRLTVV.

This clone was seen a handful of times. CDR3 DNA sequence: TGTGCCAGCACCCTACTAGCGGGAAGCTCCTACGAGCAGTACTTC. Translation gives CASTLLAGSSYEQYF. The V and J genes are TRBV6-5 and TRBJ2-7; 10 nucleotides agree with TRBD2. V shed 7 bases and J 0 bases; nucleotides not matched to a gene: 6. Germline CDR1 and CDR2: MNHEY and SVGAGI. The CDR3 runs 15 residues.

This chain connects TRBV2 to TRBJ1-2, with 11 bases matching TRBD1. Trimming at V came to 4 bases and at J to 7 bases, leaving 5 bases not matched to a gene. This CDR3 has 14 amino acids. From germline, CDR1 is SNHLY and CDR2 FYNNEI. The CDR3 reads CASSGDRGSFGYTF. CDR3 nucleotide sequence: TGTGCCAGCAGTGGGGACAGGGGGTCATTTGGCTACACCTTC.

This chain joins TRBV5-5 and TRBJ1-1, with a possible D match to TRBD1 (5 bases). Per germline, CDR1 SGHKS and CDR2 YYEKEE (reference sequence). With 2 bases removed from V and 6 bases from J, the gap between germline ends came to 11 bases. The CDR3 runs 13 residues. CDR3 amino acids: CASSFLGGAEAFF. The CDR3, as DNA: TGTGCCAGCAGCTTCCTCGGGGGGGCTGAAGCTTTCTTT.

The V call is TRBV4-1, the J call TRBJ1-6; D perhaps matches TRBD1 (5 bases). CDR3 length equals 16 residues. Trimming removed 0 bases from V and 5 bases from J, with 11 bases in between. Per the germline V gene, CDR1 is MGHRA and CDR2 is YSYEKL. The DNA of the CDR3 is TGCGCCAGCAGCCAAGAAGGGACGGGGGATAATTCACCCCTCCACTTT. Amino acid sequence: CASSQEGTGDNSPLHF.

The DNA of the CDR3 is TGTGCCAGCAGTTTATATACAAGTAGCAATCAGCCCCAGCATTTT. Amino acid sequence: CASSLYTSSNQPQHF. The genes are TRBV27 and TRBJ1-5; D unresolved. The V gene lost 1 base and the J gene lost 0 bases, with 7 bases spanning the gap. The V gene's germline CDR1 is MNHEY and CDR2 SMNVEV (reference sequence). The CDR3 runs to 15 residues.

This chain uses TRBV6-6 with TRBJ1-1; the match to TRBD1 covers 10 bases. Germline V gene sequence: CDR1 MNHNY, CDR2 SVGAGI (reference sequence). The CDR3 totals 12 residues. V lost 6 bases, J lost 13 bases, and 8 bases stayed unmatched. CDR3 protein: CASSRDRGLDFF. The CDR3 coding sequence is TGTGCCAGCAGCCGGGACAGGGGATTAGATTTCTTT.

Only a few counts were recorded for this clone. V usage is TRBV7-6 and J usage is TRBJ1-2; no definite D call. The CDR3 sequence is 13 residues long. From germline, CDR1 is SGHVS and CDR2 FNYEAQ. V shed 3 bases and J shed 4 bases, with 9 bases lying between them. As DNA, the CDR3 is TGTGCCAGCAGCTTCTCCCCCCTCTATGGCTACACCTTC. As protein: CASSFSPLYGYTF.

V usage is TRBV28 and J usage is TRBJ1-5, with a tentative D call TRBD1 (5 bases). The germline V gene encodes CDR1 MDHEN and CDR2 SYDVKM. The CDR3 has 14 residues. Trimming left V 5 bases short and J 7 bases short, with 15 bases between. The CDR3 loop is CASSLGGVHQPQHF. The CDR3 coding sequence is TGTGCCAGCAGTCTGGGGGGGGTCCACCAGCCCCAGCATTTT. The variable domain in full, with the rest retrieved from reference TRBV28 and TRBJ1-5, is DVKVTQSSRYLVKRTGEKVFLECVQDMDHENMFWYRQDPGLGLRLIYFSYDVKMKEKGDIPEGYSVSREKKERFSLILESASTNQTSMYLCASSLGGVHQPQHFGDGTRLSIL.

The chain has TRBV5-1 and TRBJ2-1, with D possibly TRBD2 on 6 matching bases. With 1 base removed from V and 0 bases from J, the gap between germline ends came to 20 bases. The CDR3 totals 19 residues. CDR1 is SGHRS, CDR2 YFSETQ, per germline. CDR3 amino acids: CASSLSFLFGGSSYNEQFF. The CDR3 DNA reads as TGCGCCAGCAGCTTGTCTTTCCTCTTTGGGGGGAGCTCCTACAATGAGCAGTTCTTC.

This clone was recorded once. The chain carries TRBV28 and TRBJ1-2, with 7 bases fitting TRBD1. Germline-derived CDR1 and CDR2 are MDHEN and SYDVKM. With V trimmed by 7 bases and J by 0 bases, 5 bases remained unmatched. CDR3 length: 14 amino acids. The CDR3 sequence: CASKYRGANYGYTF. DNA of the CDR3: TGTGCCAGCAAATACAGGGGTGCTAACTATGGCTACACCTTC.

The chain joins TRBV4-1 to TRBJ2-1, with 11 nucleotides matching TRBD2. Germline trimming cut 3 bases from V and 3 bases from J; bases unmatched to any gene: 7. There are 17 residues in the CDR3. Per the germline V gene, CDR1 is MGHRA and CDR2 is YSYEKL. The CDR3 sequence: CASSQGPGTSGYNEQFF. In DNA, the CDR3 is TGCGCCAGCAGCCAGGGACCGGGGACTAGCGGCTACAATGAGCAGTTCTTC.

The chain couples TRBV10-3 to TRBJ2-7; D is unresolved. The V end was cut by 0 bases, the J end by 5 bases, with 11 bases between. The germline gives CDR1 ENHRY, CDR2 SYGVKD. The CDR3 loop spans 14 amino acids. The CDR3 region is CAISESNFPDEQYF. The CDR3 DNA sequence: TGTGCCATCAGTGAGTCTAACTTTCCGGACGAGCAGTACTTC.

This chain joins TRBV6-1 and TRBJ1-1; 10 nucleotides line up with TRBD1. The CDR3 has 14 amino acids. Germline V CDR1 and CDR2: MNHNS, SASEGT. V gave up 8 bases and J gave up 6 bases; unmatched junction bases: 9. The CDR3 reads CASGATGGIAEAFF. CDR3 bases: TGTGCCAGCGGGGCGACAGGGGGCATTGCTGAAGCTTTCTTT.

This clone was observed a single time. The chain links TRBV6-6 to TRBJ2-7; 11 bases map to TRBD1. This CDR3 contains 15 residues. V gave up 1 base and J gave up 2 bases; unmatched junction bases: 1. Germline CDR1 reads MNHNY; CDR2 reads SVGAGI (reference sequence). CDR3 DNA: TGTGCCAGCAGTTACTTGGGACAGGGGGCCTACGAGCAGTACTTC. Residues: CASSYLGQGAYEQYF.

The chain uses TRBV11-2 and TRBJ1-3; D not resolved. This CDR3 contains 15 residues. V shed 5 bases and J shed 0 bases, with 11 bases lying between them. Germline V gene lookup returns CDR1 SGHAT and CDR2 FQNNGV. CDR3 residues: CASSARSSSGNTIYF. CDR3 sequence (DNA): TGTGCCAGCAGCGCACGGAGTAGCTCTGGAAACACCATATATTTT. Drawing the rest from reference TRBV11-2 and TRBJ1-3, the complete variable domain is EAGVAQSPRYKIIEKRQSVAFWCNPISGHATLYWYQQILGQGPKLLIQFQNNGVVDDSQLPKDRFSAERLKGVDSTLKIQPAKLEDSAVYLCASSARSSSGNTIYFGEGSWLTVV.

This sequence joins TRBV28 and TRBJ2-7; TRBD2 aligns across 7 bases. V lost 3 bases and J lost 3; bases outside the gene matches: 5. The germline gives CDR1 MDHEN, CDR2 SYDVKM. The CDR3 spans 14 residues. CDR3 region: CASSLGGDIYEQYF. In nucleotides, the CDR3 is TGTGCCAGCAGTTTGGGAGGGGATATCTACGAGCAGTACTTC.

V gene TRBV5-4 combines with J gene TRBJ2-7, with 12 bases fitting TRBD2. Germline V CDR1 and CDR2: SGHNT, YYREEE (reference sequence). The CDR3 length is 13 residues. V trimming: 6 bases; J trimming: 6 bases; junction bases outside the gene matches: 4. DNA of the CDR3: TGTGCCAGCAATCCGACTAGCGGGAGCGAGCAGTACTTC. It translates to CASNPTSGSEQYF.

This clone was observed a handful of times. This chain uses TRBV5-6 with TRBJ2-5; 7 nucleotides agree with TRBD1. Germline CDR1 and CDR2: SGHDT and YYEEEE. The V segment lost 4 bases and the J segment 2 bases; nucleotides outside the gene matches: 8. This CDR3 spans 15 amino acids. CDR3 sequence reads: CASSRGQYFQETQYF. Here the CDR3 DNA reads TGTGCCAGCAGCCGGGGACAGTACTTTCAAGAGACCCAGTACTTC.

The chain links TRBV7-2 to TRBJ1-3; D gene unclear. The V end lost 5 bases, the J end lost 0 bases, and 11 bases lay between the germline ends. CDR3 length: 15 residues. In germline, CDR1 is SGHTA, CDR2 FQGNSA. The CDR3 DNA is TGTGCCAGCAGCCCTCATCCGCGCTCTGGAAACACCATATATTTT. This gives the protein CASSPHPRSGNTIYF. Full variable domain (remainder filled in from reference TRBV7-2 and TRBJ1-3): GAGVSQSPSNKVTEKGKDVELRCDPISGHTALYWYRQSLGQGLEFLIYFQGNSAPDKSGLPSDRFSAERTGGSVSTLTIQRTQQEDSAVYLCASSPHPRSGNTIYFGEGSWLTVV.

The chain links TRBV10-1 to TRBJ1-1, with 8 bases identical to TRBD1. V shed 5 bases and J 2 bases; nucleotides not matched to a gene: 7. The CDR3 runs 15 residues. CDR1 is WNHNN and CDR2 is SYGVQD in the germline V gene (reference sequence). Here the CDR3 DNA reads TGCGCCAGCAGTCCTACAGGGGGTCTCAACACTGAAGCTTTCTTT. It yields the protein CASSPTGGLNTEAFF.